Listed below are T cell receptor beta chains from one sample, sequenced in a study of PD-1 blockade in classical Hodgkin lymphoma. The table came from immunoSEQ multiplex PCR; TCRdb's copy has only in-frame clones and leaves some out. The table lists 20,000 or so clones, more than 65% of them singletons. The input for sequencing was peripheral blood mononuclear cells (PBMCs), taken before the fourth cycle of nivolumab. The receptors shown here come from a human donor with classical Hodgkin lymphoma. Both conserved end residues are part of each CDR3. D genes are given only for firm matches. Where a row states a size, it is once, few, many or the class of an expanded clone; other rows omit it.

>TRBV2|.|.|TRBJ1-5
TGTGCCAGCGCCAAACAGAACAATCAGCCCCAGCATTTT
CASAKQNNQPQHF
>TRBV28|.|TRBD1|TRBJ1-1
TGTGCCAGCAGTTTATTGGACAGGGCTGAAGCTTTCTTT
CASSLLDRAEAFF
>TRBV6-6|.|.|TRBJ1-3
TGTGCCAGCAGTTCAATGGGGTCTGGAAACACCATATATTTT
CASSSMGSGNTIYF
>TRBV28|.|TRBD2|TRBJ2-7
TGTGCCAGTACTAGCGGGGCTAGCTCCTACGAGCAGTACTTC
CASTSGASSYEQYF
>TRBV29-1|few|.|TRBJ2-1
TGCAGCGTTCCCGGGGGCACAGGGAAAGTGCAGTACAATGAGCAGTTCTTC
CSVPGGTGKVQYNEQFF
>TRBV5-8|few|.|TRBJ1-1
TGTGCAGCGGGTAACGGATACACTGAAGCTTTCTTT
CAAGNGYTEAFF
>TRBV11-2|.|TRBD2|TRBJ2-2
TGTGCCAGCAGCTTAAGCGGGGGGGCAACCGGGGAGCTGTTTTTT
CASSLSGGATGELFF
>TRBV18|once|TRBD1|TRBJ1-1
TGTGCCAGCTCACCAAGGACAGGCGCGAACACTGAAGCTTTCTTT
CASSPRTGANTEAFF
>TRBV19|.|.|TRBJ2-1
TGTGCCAGTAGTATTAACGGGGCAGAGCAGTTCTTC
CASSINGAEQFF
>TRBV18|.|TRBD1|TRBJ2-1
TGTGCCAGCTCACCGACAGGGGTTCGTAGCAATGAGCAGTTCTTC
CASSPTGVRSNEQFF
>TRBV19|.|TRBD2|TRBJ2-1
TGTGCCAGTAGTATTAGGGGTATAGGCGGGAGAAGTTACAATGAGCAGTTCTTC
CASSIRGIGGRSYNEQFF
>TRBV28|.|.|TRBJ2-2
TGTGCCAGCAGTTCATCTCGACGTAACGGGGAGCTGTTTTTT
CASSSSRRNGELFF
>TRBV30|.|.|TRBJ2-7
TGTGCCTGGAGCCCAGGGGGGTACGAGCAGTACTTC
CAWSPGGYEQYF
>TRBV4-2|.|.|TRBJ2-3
TGTGCCAGCAGCCAAGATCGGGCTAGCGCCACAGATACGCAGTATTTT
CASSQDRASATDTQYF
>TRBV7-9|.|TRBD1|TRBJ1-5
TGTGCCAGCAGCAAGACAGGGGTTGCGGGCAATCAGCCCCAGCATTTT
CASSKTGVAGNQPQHF
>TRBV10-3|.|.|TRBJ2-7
TGTGCCATCAGCCCTGGACGCAACCGGGAGCAGTACTTC
CAISPGRNREQYF
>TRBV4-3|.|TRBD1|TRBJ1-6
TGCGCCAGCAGCCAAAGACAGGGCAATTCACCCCTCCACTTT
CASSQRQGNSPLHF
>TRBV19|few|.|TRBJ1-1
TGTGCCAGTAGTCCCCTTCCAGGCACTGAAGCTTTCTTT
CASSPLPGTEAFF
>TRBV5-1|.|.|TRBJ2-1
TGCGCCAGCAGCTTGGTTAGTTGGGGCTCCTACAATGAGCAGTTCTTC
CASSLVSWGSYNEQFF
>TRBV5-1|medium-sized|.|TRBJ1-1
TGCGCCAGCAGCAAGCAACAGGGTTCGACTGAAGCTTTCTTT
CASSKQQGSTEAFF
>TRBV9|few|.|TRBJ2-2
TGTGCCAGCAGCGTATTGTGGACCGGGGAGCTGTTTTTT
CASSVLWTGELFF
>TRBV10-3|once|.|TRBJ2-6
TGTGCCATCAGTCGGAACTCTGGGGCCAACGTCCTGACTTTC
CAISRNSGANVLTF
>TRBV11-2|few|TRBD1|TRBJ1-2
TGTGCCAGCAGCATCGCCGGGACAGGTGTGGGGTATGGCTACACCTTC
CASSIAGTGVGYGYTF
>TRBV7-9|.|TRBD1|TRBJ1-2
TGTGCCAGCAGCCTTAATCAGGGGGAGGTTGGCTACACCTTC
CASSLNQGEVGYTF
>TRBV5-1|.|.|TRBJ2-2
TGCGCCAGCAGCTTGGCGGGTGGGGGCCAGAACACCGGGGAGCTGTTTTTT
CASSLAGGGQNTGELFF
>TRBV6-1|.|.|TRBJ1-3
TGTGCCAGCAGTGAAGCAAGGGGGGCGGAAAACACCATATATTTT
CASSEARGAENTIYF
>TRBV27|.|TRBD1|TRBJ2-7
TGTGCCAGCAGTTTAATTGGGACAGAACCCTCCTACGAGCAGTACTTC
CASSLIGTEPSYEQYF
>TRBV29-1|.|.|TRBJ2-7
TGCAGCATCCGGTCGAGGGCCGACGAGCAGTACTTC
CSIRSRADEQYF
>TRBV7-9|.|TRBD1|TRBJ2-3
TGTGCCAGCAGACAGACACAGGGGGCGAGGGATACGCAGTATTTT
CASRQTQGARDTQYF
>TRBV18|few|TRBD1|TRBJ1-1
TGTGCCAGCTCACCAGACAGGGGGCGGAGGAACACTGAAGCTTTCTTT
CASSPDRGRRNTEAFF
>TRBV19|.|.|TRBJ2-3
TGTGCCAGTAGTATAGGGACCTACACAGATACGCAGTATTTT
CASSIGTYTDTQYF
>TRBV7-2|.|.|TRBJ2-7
TGTGCCAGCAGCTTAGATCGTGGGGGCCGGGAGCAGTACTTC
CASSLDRGGREQYF
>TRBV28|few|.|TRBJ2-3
TGTGCCAGCAGTTTTCCCGGGAAGTCAGATACGCAGTATTTT
CASSFPGKSDTQYF
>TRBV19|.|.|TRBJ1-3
TGTGCCAGTAGTACCCTTGGAAACACCATATATTTT
CASSTLGNTIYF